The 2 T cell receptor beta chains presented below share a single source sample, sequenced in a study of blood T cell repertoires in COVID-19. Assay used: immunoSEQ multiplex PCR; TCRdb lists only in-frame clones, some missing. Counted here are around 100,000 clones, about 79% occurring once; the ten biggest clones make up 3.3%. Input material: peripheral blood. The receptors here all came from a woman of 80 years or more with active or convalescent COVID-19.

CDR3 residues: CASSLVGGQTNYGYTF. CDR3 coding DNA: TGTGCCAGCAGCTTGGTAGGTGGACAGACTAACTATGGCTACACCTTC. The chain carries TRBV5-4 and TRBJ1-2; possibly TRBD1 for D (6 bases). Trimming shortened V by 0 bases and J by 0 bases, and 12 bases separated the two germline ends. Germline CDR1 is SGHNT and CDR2 is YYREEE (reference sequence). The CDR3 has 16 residues.

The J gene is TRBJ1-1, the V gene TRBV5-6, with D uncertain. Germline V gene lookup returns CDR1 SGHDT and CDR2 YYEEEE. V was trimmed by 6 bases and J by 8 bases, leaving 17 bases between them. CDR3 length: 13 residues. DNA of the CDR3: TGTGCCAGCAATCTTCAGATCGGGAGCGAAGCTTTCTTT. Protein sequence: CASNLQIGSEAFF.